Below, 30 T cell receptor beta chains from the same sample are listed, as sequenced in a study of T cell responses to AZD1222 COVID-19 vaccine. Sequenced by immunoSEQ multiplex PCR; TCRdb stores in-frame clones only, minus some. The data contain some 60,000 clones, approximately 80% of them singletons. The sample here was peripheral blood, taken 28 days after the second AZD1222 dose. All receptors come from an adult who received the AZD1222 COVID-19 vaccine.

The chain joins TRBV6-2 or TRBV6-3 to TRBJ1-2; tentatively, D is TRBD1 (5 bases). CDR3 length: 13 residues. Trimming removed 6 bases at V and 8 bases at J, with 16 bases between. Germline assignment: CDR1 MNHEY and CDR2 SVGEGT. CDR3 amino acids: CASSHGREDGYTF. The CDR3, as DNA: TGTGCCAGCAGCCACGGCAGGGAGGACGGCTACACCTTC.

This chain connects TRBV6-2 or TRBV6-3 to TRBJ2-7; D tentatively fits TRBD1 or TRBD2 (5 bases each). Germline loops: CDR1 MNHEY, CDR2 SVGEGT. This CDR3 comprises 13 residues. With 6 bases removed from V and 2 bases from J, the gap between germline ends came to 11 bases. The CDR3 sequence is CASSRDATYEQYF. The CDR3 DNA reads TGTGCCAGCAGCCGGGACGCAACCTACGAGCAGTACTTC.

This clone has a handful of counts. The rearrangement joins TRBV3-1 (or the pseudogene TRBV3-2) to TRBJ2-2; D may be TRBD2 (5 bases). V was cut by 0 bases and J by 4 bases, with 9 bases left in between. CDR1 and CDR2 (germline): LGHDT, YNNKEL (reference sequence). This CDR3 comprises 15 residues. The CDR3 here is CASSQDASSTGELFF. The DNA for the CDR3 is TGTGCCAGCAGCCAAGACGCTAGCAGCACCGGGGAGCTGTTTTTT.

The chain carries TRBV7-9 and TRBJ2-2, with 10 positions matching TRBD1. V was clipped by 2 bases and J by 6 bases; unmatched bases: 3. Germline CDR1 reads SEHNR; CDR2 reads FQNEAQ (reference sequence). This CDR3 has 15 amino acids. The CDR3 loop is CASSLSGTGAGELFF. The CDR3 DNA reads as TGTGCCAGCAGCTTAAGCGGGACAGGGGCCGGGGAGCTGTTTTTT.

The rearrangement joins TRBV19 to TRBJ2-1; 15 nucleotides match TRBD2. CDR3 length: 17 amino acids. After removal of 4 bases from V and 7 bases from J, the junction contained 8 bases not matched to a gene. Germline V gives CDR1 LNHDA, CDR2 SQIVND (reference sequence). The DNA for the CDR3 is TGTGCCAGTAGTAGATATAGTGGACTAGCGGGGGGGAATGAGCAGTTCTTC. Its translation: CASSRYSGLAGGNEQFF.

The V and J genes are TRBV27 and TRBJ2-7, with no clear D. Trimming took 5 bases from V and 5 from J, leaving 16 bases between them. CDR3 length equals 14 residues. Germline V gene lookup returns CDR1 MNHEY and CDR2 SMNVEV (reference sequence). CDR3 amino acids: CASSTDFEIHEQYF. The CDR3 nucleotides are TGTGCCAGCAGTACAGATTTTGAAATACACGAGCAGTACTTC.

The rearrangement joins TRBV6-5 to TRBJ1-2, with a tentative D call TRBD1 (5 bases). Germline loops: CDR1 MNHEY, CDR2 SVGAGI. The CDR3 covers 15 residues. Trimming stripped 0 bases from V and 1 base from J, with 9 bases between. As DNA, the CDR3 is TGTGCCAGCAGTTACTCAAGGGGCCTTAACTATGGCTACACCTTC. It is translated as CASSYSRGLNYGYTF.

This clone appeared a single time. V is TRBV21-1 and J is TRBJ2-1; TRBD2, as called in the table, went unchecked against the DNA. TRBV21-1 represents a pseudogene. This CDR3 has 17 residues. The CDR3 DNA follows: TGTGCCAGCATCCGGGAAAGACTAGCGGGGGGGAGGAATGAGCAGTTCTTC. The encoded protein is CASIRERLAGGRNEQFF.

The chain uses TRBV19 and TRBJ2-1, with D perhaps being TRBD1 or TRBD2 (5 bases each). CDR1 is LNHDA and CDR2 is SQIVND in the germline V gene (reference sequence). Trimming removed 5 bases at V and 6 bases at J, with 11 bases between. CDR3 length: 13 amino acids. CDR3 loop: CASSSGSTNEQFF. CDR3 sequence (DNA): TGTGCCAGTAGTTCAGGGAGTACCAATGAGCAGTTCTTC.

This chain connects TRBV3-1 (or the pseudogene TRBV3-2) to TRBJ2-3; 8 positions agree with TRBD2. CDR3 length equals 17 residues. Germline CDR1 and CDR2: LGHDT and YNNKEL (reference sequence). The J segment lost 7 bases and the V segment lost 5 bases, leaving 17 bases of the junction unmatched. CDR3 protein: CASSERSSGGLMNTQYF. The DNA for the CDR3 is TGTGCCAGCAGCGAAAGGTCGAGCGGGGGCCTCATGAATACGCAGTATTTT.

This sequence joins TRBV5-4 and TRBJ2-7, with 10 bases aligning to TRBD1. This CDR3 is 15 amino acids long. V lost 2 bases to trimming and J lost 3 bases; unmatched junction nucleotides: 5. CDR1 and CDR2 (germline): SGHNT, YYREEE (reference sequence). CDR3 bases: TGTGCCAGCAGCTTCCCGGGACAGGGGTACTACGAGCAGTACTTC. This gives the protein CASSFPGQGYYEQYF.

The chain uses TRBV28 and TRBJ2-1; D may be TRBD2 (5 bases). This CDR3 is 14 amino acids long. Germline loops: CDR1 MDHEN, CDR2 SYDVKM. V was pared by 2 bases and J by 6 bases, with 11 bases between. The CDR3 spells CASSLERELNEQFF. The CDR3 DNA reads as TGTGCCAGCAGTTTAGAGAGGGAGCTCAATGAGCAGTTCTTC.

The CDR3 protein is CASSGRTGVNTEAFF. CDR3 coding DNA: TGTGCCAGCAGCGGTCGGACAGGGGTGAACACTGAAGCTTTCTTT. The rearrangement links TRBV11-3 to TRBJ1-1, with TRBD1 matching over 9 bases. Germline-derived CDR1 and CDR2 are SGHNT and YENEEA. J gave up 0 bases and V 5 bases, and 4 bases lay outside the gene matches. This CDR3 comprises 15 residues.

This sequence joins TRBV7-8 and TRBJ1-2, with D possibly being TRBD1 (5 bases). The ends were cut back, 5 bases at V and 5 bases at J, with 18 bases in the middle. CDR3 length: 15 residues. Germline V gives CDR1 SGHVS, CDR2 FQNEAQ. The CDR3 loop reads CASSPSPGKGYGYTF. CDR3 DNA: TGTGCCAGCAGCCCCTCGCCAGGGAAAGGTTATGGCTACACCTTC.

Details on this clone: Its ends do not fully match the called genes, so a read error is possible. The chain combines TRBV5-1 with TRBJ1-6, with D uncertain. This CDR3 region has 14 residues. Germline V gives CDR1 SGHRS, CDR2 YFSETQ. This CDR3 is CASSPTTGNSPLYF. CDR3 sequence (DNA): TGCGCCAGCAGTCCGACAACGGGTAATTCACCCCTCTACTTT.

This rearrangement joins TRBV6-5 to TRBJ1-4, with D possibly being TRBD1 (6 bases). Between the trimmed V and J ends, which lost 8 bases and 8 bases, there was a span of 21 bases. The CDR3 is 15 residues long. CDR1 is MNHEY and CDR2 is SVGAGI in the germline V gene. CDR3 residues: CASQRPDRRNEKLFF. CDR3 bases: TGTGCCAGCCAGCGACCGGACAGACGAAACGAAAAACTGTTTTTT.

CDR3 loop: CASSIDLGAYQPQHF. The CDR3 coding sequence is TGTGCCAGTAGTATAGATCTAGGGGCCTATCAGCCCCAGCATTTT. This sequence joins TRBV19 and TRBJ1-5; TRBD1 might be the D (5 bases). This CDR3 comprises 15 residues. Germline V gives CDR1 LNHDA, CDR2 SQIVND (reference sequence). Trimming shortened V by 0 bases and J by 5 bases, and 11 bases separated the two germline ends.

The V call is TRBV5-1, the J call TRBJ2-3; 8 nucleotides line up with TRBD2. Germline V gene data show CDR1 as SGHRS and CDR2 as YFSETQ. The CDR3 length is 16 residues. V shed 4 bases, J shed 2 bases, and the junction held 9 bases outside the gene matches. Written as DNA, the CDR3 is TGCGCCAGCAGCCCCACCAGCGGGGGCCTCACAGATACGCAGTATTTT. Translated, it gives CASSPTSGGLTDTQYF.

V is TRBV19 and J is TRBJ1-1; 8 positions match TRBD1. Per germline, CDR1 LNHDA and CDR2 SQIVND (reference sequence). The CDR3 runs 14 residues. Losses at the gene ends were 7 bases for V and 4 bases for J; bases not matched to a gene: 8. This CDR3 is CASTLTGAATEAFF. DNA for the CDR3: TGTGCCAGTACCTTGACAGGGGCAGCCACTGAAGCTTTCTTT.

V and J are TRBV6-5 and TRBJ1-1, with D possibly matching TRBD1 (5 bases). V lost 7 bases and J 1 base, leaving 13 bases between the germline ends. The CDR3 is made up of 14 amino acids. The V gene's germline CDR1 is MNHEY and CDR2 SVGAGI. The CDR3 DNA sequence: TGTGCCAGCACCTACGGGGCGGGGAACACTGAAGCTTTCTTT. This encodes CASTYGAGNTEAFF.

The V gene is TRBV6-5, the J gene TRBJ1-6; maybe TRBD1 (5 bases). The germline V gene encodes CDR1 MNHEY and CDR2 SVGAGI. CDR3 length: 14 amino acids. Between the trimmed V and J ends, which lost 6 bases and 8 bases, there was a span of 14 bases. DNA of the CDR3: TGTGCCAGCAGCCGAACAGGAATTGATTCACCCCTCCACTTT. Translation: CASSRTGIDSPLHF.

In DNA form, the CDR3 reads TGCGCCAGCAGCTTGACAATGGCAACTGAAGCTTTCTTT. Translating it yields CASSLTMATEAFF. The chain recombines TRBV5-1 with TRBJ1-1; D is uncertain. Germline V lookup: CDR1 SGHRS, CDR2 YFSETQ. The CDR3 runs 13 residues. The ends were cut back, 1 base at V and 5 bases at J, with 9 bases in the middle.

This clone showed up just a few times. At the DNA level, this CDR3 is encoded by other sequences in the same sample as well. The V and J genes are TRBV28 and TRBJ2-7, with no clear D. This CDR3 region has 11 residues. Per germline, CDR1 MDHEN and CDR2 SYDVKM. Deletions cut 4 bases from V and 3 bases from J, with 4 bases between. CDR3 sequence: CASSSFYEQYF. The CDR3 bases are TGTGCCAGCAGTTCATTCTACGAGCAGTACTTC.

The chain is built from TRBV6-2 or TRBV6-3 and TRBJ2-1, with D perhaps TRBD1 (5 bases). Between the trimmed V and J ends, which lost 6 bases and 5 bases, there was a span of 14 bases. This CDR3 is built from 14 residues. Germline assignment: CDR1 MNHEY and CDR2 SVGEGT. This CDR3 is CASSRIDSNNEQFF. The CDR3 DNA sequence: TGTGCCAGCAGCCGGATCGACAGTAACAATGAGCAGTTCTTC.

The genes are TRBV19 and TRBJ1-1, with D maybe TRBD1 (5 bases). V lost 2 bases to trimming and J lost 5 bases, with 12 bases between them. The germline V gene encodes CDR1 LNHDA and CDR2 SQIVND (reference sequence). The CDR3 length is 14 residues. CDR3 region: CASSILHGGTEAFF. The CDR3, as DNA: TGTGCCAGTAGTATACTACATGGGGGAACTGAAGCTTTCTTT.

The rearrangement links TRBV18 to TRBJ2-3; D is unclear. Germline CDR1 KGHSH, CDR2 LQKENI. The CDR3 is 13 amino acids. The V and J ends lost 4 bases and 2 bases respectively, with 7 bases between them. For the CDR3, the DNA is TGTGCCAGCTCACGAAGCGACACAGATACGCAGTATTTT. Protein product: CASSRSDTDTQYF.

The rearrangement uses TRBV28 and TRBJ2-1, with D unclear. Trimming shortened V by 5 bases and J by 2 bases, and 13 bases separated the two germline ends. This CDR3 is 15 amino acids long. Germline V lookup: CDR1 MDHEN, CDR2 SYDVKM. In DNA, the CDR3 is TGTGCCAGCAGTGGGCCCCTAGGCGCCTACAATGAGCAGTTCTTC. It encodes CASSGPLGAYNEQFF.

The V and J genes are TRBV4-2 and TRBJ2-3; D might be TRBD2 (6 bases). The CDR3 has 15 residues. The V end was cut by 1 base, the J end by 2 bases, with 10 bases between. The germline V gene has CDR1 LGHNA and CDR2 YNFKEQ. The CDR3 region has the DNA TGTGCCAGCAGCCAAGTGGGGGGAATCACAGATACGCAGTATTTT. Its protein product is CASSQVGGITDTQYF.

A single count supports this clone. J is TRBJ1-1 and V is TRBV7-2; maybe TRBD1 (6 bases). The ends were cut back, 6 bases at V and 2 bases at J, with 13 bases in the middle. Germline assignment: CDR1 SGHTA and CDR2 FQGNSA. CDR3 length: 14 amino acids. The CDR3 sequence: CASSMTGRNTEAFF. CDR3 coding DNA: TGTGCCAGCAGTATGACAGGCCGTAACACTGAAGCTTTCTTT. The full variable domain, rest sourced from reference TRBV7-2 and TRBJ1-1, is GAGVSQSPSNKVTEKGKDVELRCDPISGHTALYWYRQSLGQGLEFLIYFQGNSAPDKSGLPSDRFSAERTGGSVSTLTIQRTQQEDSAVYLCASSMTGRNTEAFFGQGTRLTVV.

The V gene is TRBV19, the J gene TRBJ1-3; possible D gene TRBD1, 5 bases. Germline V lookup: CDR1 LNHDA, CDR2 SQIVND (reference sequence). The length of the CDR3 is 14 residues. Between the trimmed V and J ends, which lost 3 bases and 2 bases, there was a span of 8 bases. CDR3 in DNA: TGTGCCAGTAGTATGAGGGGACCTGGAAACACCATATATTTT. Translation gives CASSMRGPGNTIYF.